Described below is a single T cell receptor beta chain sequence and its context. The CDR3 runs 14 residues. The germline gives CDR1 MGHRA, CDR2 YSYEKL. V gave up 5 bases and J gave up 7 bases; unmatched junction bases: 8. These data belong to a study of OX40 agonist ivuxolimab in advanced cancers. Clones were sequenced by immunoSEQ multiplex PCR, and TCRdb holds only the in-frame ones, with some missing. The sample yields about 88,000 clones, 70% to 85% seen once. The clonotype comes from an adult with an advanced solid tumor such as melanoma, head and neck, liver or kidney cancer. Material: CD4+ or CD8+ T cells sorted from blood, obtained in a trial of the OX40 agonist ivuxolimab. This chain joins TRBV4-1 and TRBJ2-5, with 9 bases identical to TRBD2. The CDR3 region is CASSRTSVGGTQYF. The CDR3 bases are TGCGCCAGCAGCAGGACTAGCGTCGGAGGGACCCAGTACTTC.